The T cell receptor (beta chain) under discussion was sequenced for a study of regulatory T cells in long-lasting Graves disease. Described time point: newly diagnosed GD, antithyroid drugs for less than 3 months. Extracted PBMC RNA gave rise to the TCR library. Combining iRepertoire HTBI primers with Arm-PCR of CDR3 regions, the authors built TCR beta libraries. TCRdb analysed the multiplex PCR reads with MiXCR anew, one entry per CDR3 protein. Found here are 360,000 or so distinct CDR3 sequences, around 15% of them singletons; the top ten hold around 20%. Germline V gene lookup returns CDR1 SNHLY and CDR2 FYNNEI. The CDR3 has 16 amino acids. V gave up 4 bases and J gave up 1 base; unmatched junction bases: 7. This clonotype occurred many times. These same data were also listed under a study on T cells in Graves' hyperthyroidism and ophthalmopathy.

V is TRBV2 and J is TRBJ2-3, with 8 bases aligning to TRBD2. The sequence was obtained from a woman aged 18-29 years with Graves disease. This material consisted of peripheral blood mononuclear cells (PBMCs), taken at new diagnosis, from a patient treated with antithyroid drugs. The CDR3 sequence is CASSADGGARTDTQYF. As DNA, the CDR3 is TGTGCCAGCAGTGCTGACGGGGGGGCGCGCACAGATACGCAGTATTTT.